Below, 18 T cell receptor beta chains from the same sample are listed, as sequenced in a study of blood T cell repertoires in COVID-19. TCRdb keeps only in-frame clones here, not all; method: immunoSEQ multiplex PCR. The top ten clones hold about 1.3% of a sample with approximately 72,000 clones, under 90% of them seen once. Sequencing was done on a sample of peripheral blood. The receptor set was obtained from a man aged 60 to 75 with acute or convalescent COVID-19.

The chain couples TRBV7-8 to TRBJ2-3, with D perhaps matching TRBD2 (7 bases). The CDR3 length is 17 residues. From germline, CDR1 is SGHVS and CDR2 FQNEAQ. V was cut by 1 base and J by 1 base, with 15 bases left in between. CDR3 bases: TGTGCCAGCAGCTTAGGGAGATCGGGGGGCGGCACAGATACGCAGTATTTT. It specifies CASSLGRSGGGTDTQYF.

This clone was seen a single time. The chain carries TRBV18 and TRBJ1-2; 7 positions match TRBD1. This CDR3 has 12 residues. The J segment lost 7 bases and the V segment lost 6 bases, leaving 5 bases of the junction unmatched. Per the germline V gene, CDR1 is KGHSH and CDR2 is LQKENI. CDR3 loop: CASSPRQGGYTF. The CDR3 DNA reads TGTGCCAGCTCCCCCAGACAGGGTGGCTACACCTTC.

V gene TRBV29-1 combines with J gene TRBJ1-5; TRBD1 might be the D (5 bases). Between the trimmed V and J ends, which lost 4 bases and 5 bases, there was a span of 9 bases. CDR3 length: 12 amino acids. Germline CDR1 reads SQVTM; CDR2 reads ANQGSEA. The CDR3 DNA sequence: TGCAGCGTTGCGGGGGGGGATCAGCCCCAGCATTTT. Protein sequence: CSVAGGDQPQHF.

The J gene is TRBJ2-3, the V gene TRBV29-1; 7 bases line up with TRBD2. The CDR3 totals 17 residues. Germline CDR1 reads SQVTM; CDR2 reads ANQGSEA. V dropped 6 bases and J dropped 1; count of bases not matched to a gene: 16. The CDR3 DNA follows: TGCAGCGTGGGAAAAGGGAACGGACTAGTGGGCACAGATACGCAGTATTTT. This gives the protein CSVGKGNGLVGTDTQYF.

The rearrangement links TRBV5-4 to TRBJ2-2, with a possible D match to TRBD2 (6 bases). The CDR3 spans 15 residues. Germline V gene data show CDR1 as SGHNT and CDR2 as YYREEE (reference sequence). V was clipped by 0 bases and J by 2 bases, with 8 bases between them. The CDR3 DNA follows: TGTGCCAGCAGCTTGGCGGGGGTTAACACCGGGGAGCTGTTTTTT. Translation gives CASSLAGVNTGELFF.

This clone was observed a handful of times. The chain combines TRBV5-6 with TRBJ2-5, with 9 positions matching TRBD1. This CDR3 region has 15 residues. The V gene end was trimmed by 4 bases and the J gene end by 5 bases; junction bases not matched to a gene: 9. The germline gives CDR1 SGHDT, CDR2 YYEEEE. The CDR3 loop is CASSADRGKPETQYF. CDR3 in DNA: TGTGCCAGCAGCGCCGACAGGGGGAAACCGGAGACCCAGTACTTC.

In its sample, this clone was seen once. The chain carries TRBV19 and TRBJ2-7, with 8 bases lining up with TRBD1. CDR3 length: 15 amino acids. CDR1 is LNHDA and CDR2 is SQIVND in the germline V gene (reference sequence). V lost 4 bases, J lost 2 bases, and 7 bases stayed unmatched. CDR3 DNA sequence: TGTGCCAGTAGTACCGGACAGGGTTATACCTACGAGCAGTACTTC. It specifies CASSTGQGYTYEQYF.

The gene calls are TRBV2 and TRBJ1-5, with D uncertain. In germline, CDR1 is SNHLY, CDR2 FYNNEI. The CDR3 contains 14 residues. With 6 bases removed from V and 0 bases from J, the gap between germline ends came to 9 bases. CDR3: CASSVPYSNQPQHF. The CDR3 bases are TGTGCCAGCAGCGTCCCTTATAGCAATCAGCCCCAGCATTTT.

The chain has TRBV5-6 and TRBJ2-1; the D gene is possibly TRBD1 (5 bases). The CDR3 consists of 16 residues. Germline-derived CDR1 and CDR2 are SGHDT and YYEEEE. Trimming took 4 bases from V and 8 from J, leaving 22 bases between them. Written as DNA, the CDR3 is TGTGCCAGCAGCCCTACTTGGCAGGGTACCATCGATGAGCAGTTCTTC. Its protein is CASSPTWQGTIDEQFF.

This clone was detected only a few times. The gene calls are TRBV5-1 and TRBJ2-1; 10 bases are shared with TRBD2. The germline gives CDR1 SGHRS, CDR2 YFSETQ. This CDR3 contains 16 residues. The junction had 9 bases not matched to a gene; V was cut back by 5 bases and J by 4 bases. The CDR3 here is CASRDNQRGGYNEQFF. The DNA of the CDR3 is TGCGCCAGCAGAGATAACCAGCGGGGGGGTTACAATGAGCAGTTCTTC.

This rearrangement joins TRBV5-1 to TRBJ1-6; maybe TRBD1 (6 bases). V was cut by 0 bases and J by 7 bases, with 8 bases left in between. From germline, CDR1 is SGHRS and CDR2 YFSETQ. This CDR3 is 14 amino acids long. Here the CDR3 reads CASSLAGANSPLHF. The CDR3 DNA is TGCGCCAGCAGCTTGGCAGGGGCCAATTCACCCCTCCACTTT.

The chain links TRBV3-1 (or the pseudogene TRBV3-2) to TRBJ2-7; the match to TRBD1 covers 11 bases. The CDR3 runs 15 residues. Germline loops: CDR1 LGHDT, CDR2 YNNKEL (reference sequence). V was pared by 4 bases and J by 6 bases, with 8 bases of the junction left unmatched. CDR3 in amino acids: CASSLSRTGGTEQYF. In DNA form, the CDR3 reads TGTGCCAGCAGCCTCTCGAGGACAGGGGGCACCGAGCAGTACTTC.

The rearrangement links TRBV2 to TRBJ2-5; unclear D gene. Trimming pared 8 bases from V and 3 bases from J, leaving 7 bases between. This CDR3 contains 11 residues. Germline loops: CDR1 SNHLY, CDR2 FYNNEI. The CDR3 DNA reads TGTGCCAGCTCCCTAAAAGAGACCCAGTACTTC. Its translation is CASSLKETQYF.

This chain's CDR3 is CASRTGPNQPQHF. CDR3 nucleotides: TGCGCCAGTCGGACAGGGCCCAATCAGCCCCAGCATTTT. V is TRBV10-2 and J is TRBJ1-5; 8 nucleotides match TRBD1. The V and J ends lost 9 bases and 3 bases, in that order; junction bases with no gene match: 4. The germline gives CDR1 WSHSY, CDR2 SAAADI. The CDR3 spans 13 residues.

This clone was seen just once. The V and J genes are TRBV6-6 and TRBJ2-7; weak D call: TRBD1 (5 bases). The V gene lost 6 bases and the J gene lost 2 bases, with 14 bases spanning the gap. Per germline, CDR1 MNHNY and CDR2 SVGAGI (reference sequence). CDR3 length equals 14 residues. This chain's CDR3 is CASSDMGRAYEQYF. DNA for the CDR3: TGTGCCAGCAGCGACATGGGCAGGGCCTACGAGCAGTACTTC.

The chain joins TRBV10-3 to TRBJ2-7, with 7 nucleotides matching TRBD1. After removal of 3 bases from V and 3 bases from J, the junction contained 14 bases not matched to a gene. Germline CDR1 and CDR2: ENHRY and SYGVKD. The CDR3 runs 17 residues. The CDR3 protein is CAISDPTGDRRYYEQYF. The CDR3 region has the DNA TGTGCCATCAGTGATCCAACCGGGGACAGACGATACTACGAGCAGTACTTC.

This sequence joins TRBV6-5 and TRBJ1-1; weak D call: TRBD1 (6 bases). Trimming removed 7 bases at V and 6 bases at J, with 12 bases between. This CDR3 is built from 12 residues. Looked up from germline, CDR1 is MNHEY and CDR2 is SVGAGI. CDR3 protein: CASKQGGAEAFF. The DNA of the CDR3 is TGTGCCAGCAAACAGGGAGGGGCTGAAGCTTTCTTT.

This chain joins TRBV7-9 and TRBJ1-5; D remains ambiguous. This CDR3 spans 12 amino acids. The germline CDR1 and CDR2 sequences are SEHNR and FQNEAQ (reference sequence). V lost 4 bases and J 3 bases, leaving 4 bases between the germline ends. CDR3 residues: CASSSFNQPQHF. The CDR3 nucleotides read TGTGCCAGCAGCTCGTTCAATCAGCCCCAGCATTTT.